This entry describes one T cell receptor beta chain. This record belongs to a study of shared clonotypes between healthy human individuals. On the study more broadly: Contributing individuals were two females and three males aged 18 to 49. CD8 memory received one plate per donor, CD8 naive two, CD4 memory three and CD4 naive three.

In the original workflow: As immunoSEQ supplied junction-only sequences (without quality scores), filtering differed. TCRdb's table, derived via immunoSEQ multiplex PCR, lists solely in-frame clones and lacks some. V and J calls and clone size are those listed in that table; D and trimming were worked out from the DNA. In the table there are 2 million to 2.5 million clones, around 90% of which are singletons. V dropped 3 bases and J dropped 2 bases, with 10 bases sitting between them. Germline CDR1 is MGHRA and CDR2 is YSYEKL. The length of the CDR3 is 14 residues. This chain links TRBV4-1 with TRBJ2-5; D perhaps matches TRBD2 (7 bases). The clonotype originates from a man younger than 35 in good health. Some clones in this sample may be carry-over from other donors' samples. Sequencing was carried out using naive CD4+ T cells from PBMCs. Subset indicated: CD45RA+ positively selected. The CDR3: CASSQRGGQETQYF. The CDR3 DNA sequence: TGCGCCAGCAGCCAGAGGGGGGGTCAAGAGACCCAGTACTTC.